The T cell receptor beta chain under discussion was sequenced for a study of T cell repertoires in cytomegalovirus infection (dated 2019 in TCRdb). About the study as a whole: Recently identified HLA-C-restricted CMV epitopes, whose presentation resists viral immunomodulation, were targeted by peptide stimulations together with well-studied HLA-B-restricted epitopes. Donor HLA type was relevant to the analysis, because carriage of CMV infection together with the matching HLA type was indicated by public TCR beta signatures. Beyond this particular receptor, the publication reports: In the ex vivo response, HLA-C-restricted CMV-specific TCR beta clonotypes were dominant, and in two of eight donors the single most frequent clonotype came from this HLA-C-restricted group. In both this cohort and an independent roughly 400-donor cohort, the cumulative frequency of public TCR beta family members distinguished carriers of CMV infection plus the relevant HLA type.

V and J are trimmed by 4 bases and 1 base, and the gene matches miss 13 bases of the junction. The CDR3, cysteine through phenylalanine, is 17 amino acids long. Here the CDR3 DNA is all that survives: 51 bases in frame from base 1. CDR1 and CDR2 (SGHRS, YFSETQ) derive from the germline V gene. With regard to this clonotype: Its antigen has not been determined. The sample holds no much larger clone one base away, and base qualities are not on file.

Taken with the paper, the label for treatment or condition translates to: in vitro stimulation with specific CMV peptide epitopes to enrich CMV-specific T cells. The data were produced on an Illumina HiSeq 1500. TCRdb took the public reads, trimmed them with fastp at Q25, ran MiXCR for clone calling and kept in-frame beta chains. Rows matching on CDR3 protein sequence are summarized as one entry with the most common DNA and genes. For this sample the table gives about 830,000 distinct CDR3 sequences, of which approximately 32% were detected only once. The ten largest clones represent around an eighth of the sample.

Recombination linked TRBV5-1 to TRBJ2-7; TRBD1 aligns with 8 central bases. The starting material was cultured CD8+ T cells from PBMCs, obtained from culture after CMV antigen stimulation. The source is a human donor in good health (CMV status not recorded). Some clones in this sample may be carry-over from other donors' samples. The DNA sequence is TGCGCCAGCAGCGGGGAGTTTACAGGGGGAACGTCCTACGAGCAGTACTTC. It encodes CASSGEFTGGTSYEQYF. With the portions outside the CDR3 filled from the reference TRBV5-1 and TRBJ2-7 genes, the complete variable region becomes KAGVTQTPRYLIKTRGQQVTLSCSPISGHRSVSWYQQTPGQGLQFLFEYFSETQRNKGNFPGRFSGRQFSNSRSEMNVSTLELGDSALYLCASSGEFTGGTSYEQYFGPGTRLTVT.